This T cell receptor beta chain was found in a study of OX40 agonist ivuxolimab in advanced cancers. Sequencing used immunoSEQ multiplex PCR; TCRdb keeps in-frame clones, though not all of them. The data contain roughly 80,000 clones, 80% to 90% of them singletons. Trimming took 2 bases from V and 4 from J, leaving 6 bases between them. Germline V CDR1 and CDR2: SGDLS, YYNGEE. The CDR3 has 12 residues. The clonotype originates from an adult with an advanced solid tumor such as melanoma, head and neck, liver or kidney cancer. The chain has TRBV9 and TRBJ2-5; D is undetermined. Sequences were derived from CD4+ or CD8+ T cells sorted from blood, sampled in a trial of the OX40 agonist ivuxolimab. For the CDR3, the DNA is TGTGCCAGCAGCGTCCTGGGAGAGACCCAGTACTTC. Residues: CASSVLGETQYF.